These T cell receptor beta chains were read from a single sample in a study of T cell responses to AZD1222 COVID-19 vaccine. Sequencing used immunoSEQ multiplex PCR; TCRdb keeps in-frame clones, though not all of them. The sample shows under 150,000 clones, about 93% of them seen only once. Sample: peripheral blood, taken on day 0 of AZD1222 vaccination. Every receptor here comes from an adult in good health. Each CDR3 is given with its conserved first and last residue. A D gene is named only where the DNA matches it firmly. Clone sizes are given selectively: once, few, many, or a class where the clone is expanded.

>.|.|TRBJ1-1|TRBV7-9
CASSNTRGQFEAFF
TGTGCCAGCAGCAACACCCGAGGACAGTTTGAAGCTTTCTTT
>.|.|TRBJ1-2|TRBV6-2/TRBV6-3
CASSYSRDAYGYTF
TGTGCCAGCAGTTACTCGCGAGACGCTTATGGCTACACCTTC
>.|.|TRBJ1-6|TRBV2
CASTTGQRDSPLHF
TGTGCCAGCACGACGGGCCAAAGGGATTCACCCCTCCACTTT
>.|.|TRBJ2-1|TRBV11-2
CASSQSLSSRYNEQFF
TGTGCCAGCAGCCAAAGTCTCTCTTCGCGGTACAATGAGCAGTTCTTC
>.|.|TRBJ1-3|TRBV7-9
CASSFALQAVSGNTIYF
TGTGCCAGCAGCTTCGCATTACAGGCGGTCTCTGGAAACACCATATATTTT
>.|.|TRBJ2-7|TRBV20-1
CSASMGREQYF
TGCAGTGCTAGTATGGGGCGGGAGCAGTACTTC
>.|TRBD1|TRBJ1-4|TRBV19
CASSRQGYEKLFF
TGTGCCAGTAGTCGACAGGGGTACGAAAAACTGTTTTTT
>.|.|TRBJ1-5|TRBV15
CATTTQSNQPQHF
TGTGCCACCACCACCCAGAGCAATCAGCCCCAGCATTTT
>.|.|TRBJ1-6|TRBV13
CASSLRPATVDYNSPLHF
TGTGCCAGCAGCTTGCGCCCCGCTACAGTTGACTATAATTCACCCCTCCACTTT
>.|TRBD1|TRBJ1-4|TRBV5-1
CASSSGQQNEKLFF
TGCGCCAGCAGTTCGGGACAGCAAAATGAAAAACTGTTTTTT
>.|.|TRBJ2-5|TRBV7-9
CASSPGYKLQETQYF
TGTGCCAGCAGCCCTGGGTACAAGTTACAAGAGACCCAGTACTTC
>.|.|TRBJ2-5|TRBV5-1
CASSLAETTQETQYF
TGCGCCAGCAGTTTAGCCGAGACTACCCAAGAGACCCAGTACTTC
>.|TRBD1|TRBJ1-1|TRBV19
CATLPVPGQGAEAFF
TGTGCCACCCTACCCGTCCCGGGACAGGGCGCTGAAGCTTTCTTT
>.|.|TRBJ1-4|TRBV5-4
CASSLWLDGFNEKLFF
TGTGCCAGCAGCTTGTGGCTGGACGGATTTAATGAAAAACTGTTTTTT
>.|TRBD1|TRBJ1-4|TRBV5-1
CASVGQARAEKLFF
TGCGCCAGCGTCGGACAGGCCAGGGCTGAAAAACTGTTTTTT
>.|.|TRBJ1-5|TRBV4-3
CASSQGVGQPQHF
TGCGCCAGCAGCCAAGGAGTCGGTCAGCCCCAGCATTTT
>.|.|TRBJ2-1|TRBV28
CASSFGPGDEQFF
TGTGCCAGCAGTTTTGGGCCAGGCGATGAGCAGTTCTTC
>.|.|TRBJ1-1|TRBV19
CASSQRPNTEAFF
TGTGCCAGTAGCCAGAGACCCAACACTGAAGCTTTCTTT
>.|.|TRBJ2-2|TRBV7-3
CASSLRNPGLVPGELFF
TGTGCCAGCAGCCTAAGAAACCCGGGACTGGTCCCCGGGGAGCTGTTTTTT
>.|TRBD2|TRBJ2-3|TRBV5-1
CASNWRGGPSTDTQYF
TGCGCCAGCAACTGGCGGGGGGGTCCAAGCACAGATACGCAGTATTTT
>.|TRBD1|TRBJ1-4|TRBV28
CASSRTGLSNEKLFF
TGTGCCAGCAGCAGGACAGGGTTATCTAATGAAAAACTGTTTTTT
>.|.|TRBJ2-2|TRBV7-3
CASSLTGGDFTGELFF
TGTGCCAGCAGCTTAACCGGGGGAGACTTCACCGGGGAGCTGTTTTTT
>.|.|TRBJ2-5|TRBV5-1
CASSFTLMYQETQYF
TGCGCCAGCAGCTTCACTCTGATGTACCAAGAGACCCAGTACTTC
>.|.|TRBJ1-4|TRBV4-3
CASSQRGANEKLFF
TGCGCCAGCAGCCAAAGAGGGGCTAATGAAAAACTGTTTTTT
>.|.|TRBJ2-2|TRBV5-1
CASSPGRTGELFF
TGCGCCAGCAGCCCCGGTAGGACCGGGGAGCTGTTTTTT
>.|TRBD1|TRBJ1-2|TRBV4-2
CASSQVPGQSIYGYTF
TGTGCCAGCAGCCAAGTCCCGGGACAGTCAATCTATGGCTACACCTTC
>.|TRBD2|TRBJ2-3|TRBV29-1
CSVDHSGTDTQYF
TGCAGCGTTGATCATAGCGGGACAGATACGCAGTATTTT
>.|.|TRBJ1-2|TRBV19
CASMKNYGYTF
TGTGCCAGTATGAAGAACTATGGCTACACCTTC
>.|TRBD2|TRBJ2-7|TRBV5-1
CASSLQGGINEQYF
TGCGCCAGCAGCTTGCAGGGAGGGATCAACGAGCAGTACTTC
>.|.|TRBJ1-5|TRBV5-8
CASSETVISNQPQHF
TGTGCCAGCAGCGAGACGGTGATTAGCAATCAGCCCCAGCATTTT
>few|TRBD2|TRBJ2-1|TRBV2
CASSVNSGVYNEQFF
TGTGCCAGCAGTGTTAATAGCGGGGTGTACAATGAGCAGTTCTTC
>.|.|TRBJ1-4|TRBV15
CATRGEKLFF
TGTGCCACCAGGGGGGAAAAACTGTTTTTT
>.|.|TRBJ1-3|TRBV18
CASSPYDRFSGNTIYF
TGTGCCAGCTCACCCTATGACAGGTTCTCTGGAAACACCATATATTTT
>few|.|TRBJ1-2|TRBV5-1
CASSLIGRLYGYTF
TGCGCCAGCAGCTTGATCGGCAGACTCTATGGCTACACCTTC
>.|.|TRBJ1-1|TRBV27
CASSFRDGEAFF
TGTGCCAGCAGTTTCCGGGACGGTGAAGCTTTCTTT
>.|TRBD2|TRBJ2-1|TRBV4-2
CASSQVFRASGLTHEQFF
TGTGCCAGCAGCCAAGTATTTCGGGCTAGCGGACTAACCCATGAGCAGTTCTTC
>.|.|TRBJ2-4|TRBV9
CASSVGWGENIQYF
TGTGCCAGCAGCGTAGGATGGGGGGAAAACATTCAGTACTTC
>.|.|TRBJ1-3|TRBV7-2
CASSYDPSGNTIYF
TGTGCCAGCAGCTACGACCCCTCTGGAAACACCATATATTTT
>.|.|TRBJ1-5|TRBV18
CASSREGAYTQPQHF
TGTGCCAGCTCACGCGAAGGGGCATATACTCAGCCCCAGCATTTT
>.|.|TRBJ1-1|TRBV9
CASSVEGNTEAFF
TGTGCCAGCAGCGTAGAGGGGAACACTGAAGCTTTCTTT